This T cell receptor beta chain was recovered during a study of a mutant IDH1 vaccine in newly diagnosed glioma. At the level of the study: Patients were pretreated with radiotherapy, temozolomide, or both, mostly both.

Trimming took off 3 bases at V and 3 bases at J, with 9 bases between the two ends. The CDR3 has 13 amino acids. Germline CDR1 and CDR2: SGHNT and YENEEA. Time point in this sample: baseline, week 1 (first vaccination visit). As for treatment: pre-vaccination baseline after standard-of-care therapy. Produced via immunoSEQ multiplex PCR; TCRdb's table is partial and in-frame only. The sample gives tens of thousands of clones, less than 90% of which show up once; roughly 4.4% is in the top ten. The sequence derives from a woman aged 40-49 years with glioma. The V and J genes are TRBV11-3 and TRBJ2-7, with D unresolved. This sample comprised PBMCs, obtained from a glioma patient treated with radiotherapy, temozolomide or both. CDR3 nucleotide sequence: TGTGCCAGCAGCTTGACGTATGACTACGAGCAGTACTTC. As protein: CASSLTYDYEQYF.